The clone carrying this TCR beta chain was counted a few times. Its antigen is unknown. A TCRbeta library incorporating unique molecular identifiers was prepared. Via MiXCR, TCRdb re-called the PCR reads, giving one row per CDR3 protein. Here the sample spans 800,000 to 1,000,000 distinct CDR3 sequences, about 30% being singletons. There are 12 residues in the CDR3. The germline V and J ends were trimmed by 4 bases and 11 bases, with 14 bases remaining between them. CDR1 MNHNS and CDR2 SASEGT come from the germline V gene. The data stem from a study of T-cell reconstitution after alpha-beta-depleted transplantation in children. Study-level results: At around two months after transplant, the alpha-beta T cells were reportedly derived from several hundred expanded clones that came from non-depleted graft cells. Once a year had passed after transplant, T-cell counts and diversity came mostly from newly produced T cells. Surviving thymic progenitors and recipient T cells were the source of high TCRbeta diversity at day 60 in some patients.

The sequencing here drew on PBMCs, mostly from graft donor cells, taken 360 days after TCRalphabeta/CD19-depleted stem cell transplant. V and J are TRBV6-1 and TRBJ1-1; no reliable D call. This receptor was taken from a boy under three years old who had a stem cell transplant for SCID, so the T cells may come from the graft donor. As DNA, the CDR3 is TGTGCCAGCAGTGTCCTGACAATAGAGGCTTTCTTT. Protein: CASSVLTIEAFF.